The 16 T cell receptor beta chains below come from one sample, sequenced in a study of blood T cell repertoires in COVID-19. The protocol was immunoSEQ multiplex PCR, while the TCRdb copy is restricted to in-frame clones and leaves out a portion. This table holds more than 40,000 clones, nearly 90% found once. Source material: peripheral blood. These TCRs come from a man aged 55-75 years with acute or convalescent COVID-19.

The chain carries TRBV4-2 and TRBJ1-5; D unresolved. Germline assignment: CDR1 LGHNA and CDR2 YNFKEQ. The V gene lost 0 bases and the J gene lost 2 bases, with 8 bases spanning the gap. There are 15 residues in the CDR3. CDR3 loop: CASSQERGGNQPQHF. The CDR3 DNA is TGTGCCAGCAGCCAAGAGCGAGGCGGCAATCAGCCCCAGCATTTT.

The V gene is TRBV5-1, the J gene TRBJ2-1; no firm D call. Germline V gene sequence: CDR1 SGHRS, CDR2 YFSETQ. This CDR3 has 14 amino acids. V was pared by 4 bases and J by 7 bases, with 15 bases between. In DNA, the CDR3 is TGCGCCAGCAGCCTCGAGGCGTCGTTGAATGAGCAGTTCTTC. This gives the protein CASSLEASLNEQFF.

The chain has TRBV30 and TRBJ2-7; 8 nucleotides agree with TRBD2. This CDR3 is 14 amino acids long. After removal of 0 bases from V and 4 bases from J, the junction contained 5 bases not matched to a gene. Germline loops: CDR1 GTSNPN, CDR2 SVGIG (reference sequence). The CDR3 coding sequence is TGTGCCTGGAGTGTACCCGGGGGGGGTTACGAGCAGTACTTC. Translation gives CAWSVPGGGYEQYF.

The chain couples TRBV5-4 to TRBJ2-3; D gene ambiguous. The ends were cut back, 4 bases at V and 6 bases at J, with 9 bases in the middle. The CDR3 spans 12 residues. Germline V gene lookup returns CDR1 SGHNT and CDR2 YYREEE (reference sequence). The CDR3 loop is CASSLPRDTQYF. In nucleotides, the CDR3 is TGTGCCAGCAGCCTCCCTCGGGATACGCAGTATTTT.

CDR3 coding DNA: TGCGCCAGCAGCCTAACACAGGGAGCTTTTGAAGCTTTCTTT. Translation: CASSLTQGAFEAFF. J is TRBJ1-1 and V is TRBV4-1, with D perhaps matching TRBD1 (6 bases). This CDR3 is built from 14 residues. CDR1 is MGHRA, CDR2 YSYEKL, per germline. Between the trimmed V and J ends, which lost 4 bases and 7 bases, there was a span of 16 bases.

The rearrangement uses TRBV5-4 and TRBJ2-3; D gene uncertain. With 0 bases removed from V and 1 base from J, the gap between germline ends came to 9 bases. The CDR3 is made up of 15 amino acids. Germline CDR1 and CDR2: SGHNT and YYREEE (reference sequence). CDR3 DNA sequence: TGTGCCAGCAGCTTGGAACGCGAGGGCACAGATACGCAGTATTTT. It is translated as CASSLEREGTDTQYF.

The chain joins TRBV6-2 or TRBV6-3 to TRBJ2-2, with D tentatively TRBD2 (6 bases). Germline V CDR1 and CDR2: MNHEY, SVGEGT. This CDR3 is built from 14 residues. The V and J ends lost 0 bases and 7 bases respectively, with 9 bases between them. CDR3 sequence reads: CASSYSGGNGELFF. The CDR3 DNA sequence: TGTGCCAGCAGTTACTCGGGGGGAAACGGGGAGCTGTTTTTT.

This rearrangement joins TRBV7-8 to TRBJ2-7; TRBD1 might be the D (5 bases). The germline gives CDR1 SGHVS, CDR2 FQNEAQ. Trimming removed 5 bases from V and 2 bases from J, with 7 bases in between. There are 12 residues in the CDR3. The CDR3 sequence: CASSATAYEQYF. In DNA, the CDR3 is TGTGCCAGCAGCGCGACAGCCTACGAGCAGTACTTC.

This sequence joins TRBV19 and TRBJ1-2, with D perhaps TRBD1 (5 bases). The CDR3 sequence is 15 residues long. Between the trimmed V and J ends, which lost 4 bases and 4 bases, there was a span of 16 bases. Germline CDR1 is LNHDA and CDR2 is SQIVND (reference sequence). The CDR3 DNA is TGTGCCAGTAGTAAGGTTGGGCAGGGCCCCTATGGCTACACCTTC. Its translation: CASSKVGQGPYGYTF.

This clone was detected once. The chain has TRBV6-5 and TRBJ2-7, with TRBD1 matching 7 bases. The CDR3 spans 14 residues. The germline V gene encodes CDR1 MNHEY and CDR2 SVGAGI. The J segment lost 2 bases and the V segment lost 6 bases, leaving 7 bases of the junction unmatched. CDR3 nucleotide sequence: TGTGCCAGCAGGCCGGGACAGAGCCCCTACGAGCAGTACTTC. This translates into CASRPGQSPYEQYF.

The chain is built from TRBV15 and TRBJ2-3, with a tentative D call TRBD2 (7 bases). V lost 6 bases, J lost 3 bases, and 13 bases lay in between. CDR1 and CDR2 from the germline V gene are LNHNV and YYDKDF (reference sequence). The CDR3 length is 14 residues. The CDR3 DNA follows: TGTGCCACCAGGTTGGGAGGGGGAACAGATACGCAGTATTTT. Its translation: CATRLGGGTDTQYF.

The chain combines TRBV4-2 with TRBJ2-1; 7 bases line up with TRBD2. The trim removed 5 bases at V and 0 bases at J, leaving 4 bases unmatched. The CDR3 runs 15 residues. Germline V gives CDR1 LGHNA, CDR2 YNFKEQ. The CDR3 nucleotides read TGTGCCAGCAGCGACCTAGCGGTCTCCTACAATGAGCAGTTCTTC. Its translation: CASSDLAVSYNEQFF.

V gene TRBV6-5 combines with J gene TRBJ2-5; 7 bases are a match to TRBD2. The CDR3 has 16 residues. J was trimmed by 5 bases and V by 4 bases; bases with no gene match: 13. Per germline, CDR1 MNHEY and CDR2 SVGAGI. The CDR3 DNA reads TGTGCCAGCAGTTCGTATCGGGGAGGGTCGGTGGAGACCCAGTACTTC. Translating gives CASSSYRGGSVETQYF.

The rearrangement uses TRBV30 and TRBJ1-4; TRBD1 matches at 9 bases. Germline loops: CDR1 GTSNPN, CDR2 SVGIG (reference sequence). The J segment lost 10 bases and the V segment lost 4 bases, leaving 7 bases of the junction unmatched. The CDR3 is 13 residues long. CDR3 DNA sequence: TGTGCCTGGAAGGGACAGGGCTTGGGAAAACTGTTTTTT. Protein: CAWKGQGLGKLFF.

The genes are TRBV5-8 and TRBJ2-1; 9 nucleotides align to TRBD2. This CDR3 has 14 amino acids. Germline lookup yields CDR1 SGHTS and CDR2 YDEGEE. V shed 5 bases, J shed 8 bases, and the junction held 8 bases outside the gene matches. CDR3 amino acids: CASRNSGGEYEQFF. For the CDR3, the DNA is TGTGCCAGCAGGAATAGCGGGGGCGAGTATGAGCAGTTCTTC.

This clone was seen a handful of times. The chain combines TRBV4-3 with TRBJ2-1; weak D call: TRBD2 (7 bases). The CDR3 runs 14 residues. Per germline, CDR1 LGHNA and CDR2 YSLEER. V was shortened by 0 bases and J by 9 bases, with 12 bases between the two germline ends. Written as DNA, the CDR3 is TGCGCCAGCAGCCAAGATCGAGGGGGGGGTGAGCAGTTCTTC. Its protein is CASSQDRGGGEQFF.